The 12 T cell receptor beta chains in this list originate from one sample, sequenced in a study of T-cell memory formation after mild COVID-19. TCRdb passed the 5' RACE reads through MiXCR, listing each CDR3 protein once. The data show 150,000 to 200,000 distinct CDR3 sequences, with more than 14% seen just once and roughly an eighth held by the top ten. The sample was PBMCs or a T cell subset sorted from them (not recorded which). These receptors originate from an adult woman who had mild COVID-19 (a few samples of this study predate the infection). Cell type and time point are not known.

The genes are TRBV5-8 and TRBJ2-7; D gene ambiguous. Trimming stripped 4 bases from V and 1 base from J, with 12 bases between. This CDR3 has 14 residues. The germline gives CDR1 SGHTS, CDR2 YDEGEE. CDR3 in amino acids: CASSESDVSYEQYF. CDR3 bases: TGTGCCAGCAGCGAATCCGACGTGTCCTACGAGCAGTACTTC.

This clonotype was detected only a few times. J is TRBJ2-7 and V is TRBV12-3 or TRBV12-4; no clear D. The length of the CDR3 is 12 residues. V lost 3 bases to trimming and J lost 6 bases, with 9 bases between them. CDR3 loop: CASSFQLPEQYF. The CDR3 nucleotides are TGTGCCAGCAGTTTTCAGCTGCCCGAGCAGTACTTC.

This clonotype has only a few counts. The rearrangement joins TRBV5-1 to TRBJ1-1; D uncertain. Trimming removed 1 base from V and 5 bases from J, with 6 bases in between. Germline V CDR1 and CDR2: SGHRS, YFSETQ. The CDR3 is made up of 12 amino acids. This CDR3 reads CASSLLGTEAFF. CDR3 coding DNA: TGCGCCAGCAGCTTGCTGGGAACTGAAGCTTTCTTT. Using reference TRBV5-1 and TRBJ1-1 for the parts outside the CDR3, the full variable domain is KAGVTQTPRYLIKTRGQQVTLSCSPISGHRSVSWYQQTPGQGLQFLFEYFSETQRNKGNFPGRFSGRQFSNSRSEMNVSTLELGDSALYLCASSLLGTEAFFGQGTRLTVV.

Written as DNA, the CDR3 is TGTGCCAGCAGCTCCGCTAGGTCCGGGCAGTTCTTC. This gives the protein CASSSARSGQFF. The chain joins TRBV7-9 to TRBJ2-1; no clear D gene. The ends were cut back, 4 bases at V and 12 bases at J, with 13 bases in the middle. The V gene's germline CDR1 is SEHNR and CDR2 FQNEAQ (reference sequence). The CDR3 is 12 amino acids.

The V gene is TRBV3-1, the J gene TRBJ2-3; D ambiguous. CDR3 length: 14 amino acids. Trimming removed 0 bases at V and 2 bases at J, with 6 bases between. In germline, CDR1 is LGHDT, CDR2 YNNKEL (reference sequence). The CDR3 region is CASSQDQDTDTQYF. DNA of the CDR3: TGTGCCAGCAGCCAAGACCAGGACACAGATACGCAGTATTTT.

This clonotype was counted a few times. This chain joins TRBV5-1 and TRBJ2-3; D remains ambiguous. Germline CDR1 and CDR2: SGHRS and YFSETQ. Deletions cut 4 bases from V and 1 base from J, with 16 bases between. The CDR3 runs to 16 residues. CDR3 sequence: CASSLGLQVRTDTQYF. CDR3 sequence (DNA): TGCGCCAGCAGCCTGGGCCTCCAGGTCCGCACAGATACGCAGTATTTT.

This clonotype has just a few counts. V usage is TRBV27 and J usage is TRBJ2-5; 7 bases line up with TRBD1. Unmatched junction bases numbered 9, after V lost 9 bases and J lost 2 bases. The CDR3 extends over 14 amino acids. Germline CDR1 is MNHEY and CDR2 is SMNVEV (reference sequence). CDR3 in DNA: TGTGCCAGTGGCGTCGGGACAGTGCAAGAGACCCAGTACTTC. Translated: CASGVGTVQETQYF.

This clonotype has more than one count but fewer than ten. This rearrangement joins TRBV6-6 to TRBJ2-2; the D call may be TRBD1 or TRBD2 (5 bases each). The CDR3 is 14 amino acids. V shed 6 bases and J shed 5 bases, with 13 bases lying between them. The germline V gene encodes CDR1 MNHNY and CDR2 SVGAGI (reference sequence). The CDR3 protein is CASRRDGTTGELFF. As DNA, the CDR3 is TGTGCCAGCAGACGAGATGGGACGACCGGGGAGCTGTTTTTT.

This clonotype has only a few counts. The chain employs TRBV12-3 or TRBV12-4 and TRBJ2-1; a possible D gene is TRBD2 (5 bases). The V end lost 8 bases, the J end lost 5 bases, and 10 bases lay between the germline ends. The CDR3 contains 12 residues. The CDR3 is CASQRADNEQFF. CDR3 DNA sequence: TGTGCCAGCCAGCGAGCGGACAATGAGCAGTTCTTC.

This clonotype was counted between two and nine times. The chain couples TRBV7-3 to TRBJ1-1; weak D call: TRBD1 (6 bases). Trimming shortened V by 4 bases and J by 3 bases, and 12 bases separated the two germline ends. CDR1 SGHTA and CDR2 FQGTGA come from the germline V gene. The length of the CDR3 is 14 residues. Written as DNA, the CDR3 is TGTGCCAGCAGCTATCGGGGGCGGGACACTGAAGCTTTCTTT. It is translated as CASSYRGRDTEAFF.

This chain connects TRBV20-1 to TRBJ2-5, with 9 bases fitting TRBD1. The germline CDR1 and CDR2 sequences are DFQATT and SNEGSKA (reference sequence). V was pared by 6 bases and J by 2 bases, with 10 bases of the junction left unmatched. This CDR3 spans 15 amino acids. This CDR3 reads CSAFDRDRDQETQYF. The CDR3 DNA reads TGCAGTGCCTTCGACCGGGACAGGGATCAAGAGACCCAGTACTTC.

The rearrangement links TRBV7-8 to TRBJ1-2; 7 bases align to TRBD1. The CDR3 runs 14 residues. Germline CDR1 is SGHVS and CDR2 is FQNEAQ. The trim removed 2 bases at V and 4 bases at J, leaving 4 bases unmatched. The CDR3: CASSLTGAAYGYTF. The DNA for the CDR3 is TGTGCCAGCAGCTTAACAGGGGCCGCCTATGGCTACACCTTC.